The source of this T cell receptor beta chain is a study of long-term antiretroviral therapy in people with HIV (dated by TCRdb to 2022 to 2024). Regarding the complete study: The earliest samples were collected roughly a decade before the 2015 WHO recommendation for immediate ART, at a time when ART was usually postponed until CD4 counts fell. Among the approximately 32 participants with HIV, eleven were female. This retrospective serial study examined whether starting ART and sustained HIV suppression were associated with changes in the composition and diversity of the TRB repertoire in peripheral blood. No cross-contamination during QIAcube processing was shown when test extractions of a monoclonal T-cell line were performed alongside 30 to 40 polyclonal samples. From over 25 adults with confirmed HIV infection, the cohort provided some 200 cryopreserved PBMC samples, gathered serially across a mean of around six years (range 1-12). On the study overall, not on this receptor specifically: At every time point, the repertoire was dominated by expanded TRB clones first identified before ART initiation, although this dominance fluctuated and, in many PLHIV, declined after ART. Because pre-ART samples had limited cell numbers, unsorted PBMC were profiled rather than sorted CD4+ and CD8+ T cells. Narrower CDR3 length ranges were observed in HIV repertoires than in controls, and an antigen-experienced repertoire with only a slight naive shift after ART was suggested by the network structure. No data were available on ART adherence, viral resistance or therapy changes, limiting inferences about post-ART repertoire changes. The samples span the years 2004 to 2017, and the ART regimens used at that time may not be as effective as current regimens. Because PBMC availability was limited, only the TCR beta chain was sequenced, with no alpha chain pairing. Starting ART was linked to a significant rise in TRB diversity, yet even after long-term ART the diversity remained significantly lower than in transplant donor controls.

Sequencing of the TRB variable region was done with the immunoSEQ hsTCRB v3.0 assay at survey level resolution. A depth of about 40,000-50,000 T-cell genomes per sample was targeted for TRB sequencing. TRB libraries were pooled and sequenced on an Illumina MiSeq using a v3 150-cycle kit. Regarding the original processing steps: Repertoire analysis ran in R within a reproducible Nextflow workflow covering QC, data transformation and analysis. LymphoSeq2, an R package for AIRR-Seq data exploration, was used to implement custom analyses. Several samples yielding fewer than 5000 total TRB sequences were excluded, leaving over 150 analyzed HIV repertoires. Of the approximately 190 retained HIV repertoires, 59 were collected before and 129 after ART initiation. Repertoires were downsampled to 5000 TRB nucleotide sequences, and summary statistics were averaged over 100 downsampling iterations. Only TRB sequences with CDR3 regions of at least seven amino acids were retained for analysis. Diversity was measured with a Shannon entropy-derived clonality score and the Gini coefficient. Repertoire networks linked the top 5000 CDR3 amino acid sequences whenever two sequences differed by an edit distance of one. Antigen specificity groups and MHC restriction were predicted for TRB CDR3 amino acid sequences with GLIPH2. To flag known CMV, EBV, HIV or tissue antigen associations, CDR3 amino acid sequences were matched against VDJdb and McPAS-TCR. Pre-ART, post-ART and control groups were compared with Wilcoxon signed-rank tests and Holm-Bonferroni correction. TCRdb's version of the immuneACCESS table is confined to in-frame rearrangements and falls short of the full clone set. An unresolved V gene accounts for under half of the shortfall where checked; the remainder is of unknown origin. V and J calls and clone size come straight from that table; D and trimming were deduced from the DNA. For this sample there are some 19,000 clones; about 81% appear just once. The top ten clonotypes cover roughly 8% of the sample.

Reading the germline V gene gives CDR1 SNHLY and CDR2 FYNNEI. V ends up 5 bases short and J 0 bases short, with an unmatched junction base count of 3. Measured from the cysteine to the phenylalanine, the CDR3 is 15 residues long. The CDR3 DNA has 45 bases and is translated from base 1. This clone is a singleton in its sample. Its antigen remains unidentified. Per-base quality was not reported, and no clone a single base away is much larger than it. Participants were included only if at least one PBMC sample before ART initiation and at least two post-ART samples were available. Treatment was received in the United States of America by all participants with HIV. Before DNA extraction, cryopreserved samples of about 0.9-11 million PBMC were thawed and then washed. At the time of the earliest PBMC sample, participants with HIV were aged between roughly 20 and 54 years. PBMC samples were contributed by each participant from 1-4 timepoints before ART initiation and 2-8 timepoints after ART initiation, with a median of 7 samples. For every participant, serial HIV viral load, CD4+ T-cell count, ART history and demographic data were obtained. Genomic DNA was extracted from unsorted PBMC with a Qiagen kit on a QIAcube, processed in batches of 12 samples.

The TCR comes from a man younger than 35 with HIV. Sequenced here: unsorted PBMCs, sampled 0.9 years after starting antiretroviral therapy. Recombination joined TRBV2 with TRBJ2-3; 9 bases in the middle match TRBD2. The CDR3 loop reads CASSNAGGSTDTQYF. The DNA sequence reads TGTGCCAGCAGTAACGCGGGGGGGAGCACAGATACGCAGTATTTT. The CDR3 plus the reference TRBV2 and TRBJ2-3 genes for the other parts give the full variable domain: EPEVTQTPSHQVTQMGQEVILRCVPISNHLYFYWYRQILGQKVEFLVSFYNNEISEKSEIFDDQFSVERPDGSNFTLKIRSTKLEDSAMYFCASSNAGGSTDTQYFGPGTRLTVL.